This T cell receptor beta chain was identified during a study of blood T cell repertoires in COVID-19. Study in general: The United States, Italy and Spain provided the acute and convalescent COVID-19 samples. The cDNA or gDNA used as material had been derived from T cells, B-cell-depleted T cells, or PBMCs.

Original methodology: Nucleated cell counts were estimated from reference gene primer amplification. Data came from immunoSEQ multiplex PCR; TCRdb stores just in-frame clones and leaves some out. Clone size and V and J calls were adopted from that table, with D and trimming inferred from the DNA. Altogether 45,000 or so clones are present, around 90% being singletons, with the ten largest covering more than 20%. This CDR3 contains 19 residues. The chain recombines TRBV1 with TRBJ1-5; the table assigns TRBD1, which was not confirmed against the DNA. TRBV1 is given as a pseudogene. This clonotype was obtained from a woman aged 80 or over in a cohort sampled during active or convalescent COVID-19. Sample: peripheral blood. CDR3 coding DNA: TGCACCAGCAGCCAAGCCGTGAGACCGGGACAAAGAAACAATCAGCCCCAGCATTTT. Translating gives CTSSQAVRPGQRNNQPQHF.